A few counts support the clone carrying this T cell receptor (beta chain). Data came from immunoSEQ multiplex PCR; TCRdb stores just in-frame clones and leaves some out. The sample includes roughly 300,000 clones, 85% to 90% of them seen just once. The sample comes from a study of blood T cell repertoires in COVID-19. Trimming shortened V by 4 bases and J by 0 bases, and 12 bases separated the two germline ends. Germline assignment: CDR1 SEHNR and CDR2 FQNEAQ (reference sequence). The CDR3 extends over 15 amino acids. Sequencing was performed on peripheral blood. The receptor was derived from a woman in her 30s with COVID-19, enrolled during active disease. This chain connects TRBV7-9 to TRBJ1-1; D may be TRBD1 (5 bases). The chain's CDR3 is CASSSAQGMNTEAFF. In DNA form, the CDR3 reads TGTGCCAGCAGCTCTGCCCAGGGCATGAACACTGAAGCTTTCTTT.